This is a list of T cell receptor beta chains from one sample in a study of lymphopenia after photon versus proton radiotherapy. Produced via immunoSEQ multiplex PCR; TCRdb's table is partial and in-frame only. The sample holds about 40,000 clones, around 84% seen once. The specimen was peripheral blood, collected from a patient treated with proton-based radiotherapy. All receptors derive from a woman in her seventies with pancreatic cancer. Some clones in this sample may be carry-over from other donors' samples. The CDR3 runs from the conserved cysteine through the conserved F or W. A D gene is named only where the DNA matches it firmly. Some rows mark clone size as missing; the rest say once, few, many or name a class of expanded clone.

CDR3 DNA: TGTGCCAGCACCTCAAGGAATTCCTACGAGCAGTACTTC
CDR3 protein: CASTSRNSYEQYF
D gene: NA
V gene: TRBV6-6
J gene: TRBJ2-7
clone size: NA

CDR3 DNA: TGTGCCAGCAGCGTAGAAACAGGCGTGGGGGGTTATGGCTACACCTTC
CDR3 protein: CASSVETGVGGYGYTF
D gene: NA
V gene: TRBV9
J gene: TRBJ1-2
clone size: few

CDR3 DNA: TGTGCCAGCAGTTTACCGGGCTCTGGGGCCAACGTCCTGACTTTC
CDR3 protein: CASSLPGSGANVLTF
D gene: NA
V gene: TRBV28
J gene: TRBJ2-6
clone size: NA

CDR3 DNA: TGTGCCAGCAGCCTCCGAGGGGGGGCCTGGGCCAACGTCCTGACTTTC
CDR3 protein: CASSLRGGAWANVLTF
D gene: NA
V gene: TRBV27
J gene: TRBJ2-6
clone size: once

CDR3 DNA: TGTGCCATCGGGGGCCTATCCAACACCGGGGAGCTGTTTTTT
CDR3 protein: CAIGGLSNTGELFF
D gene: NA
V gene: TRBV10-3
J gene: TRBJ2-2
clone size: NA

CDR3 DNA: TGTGCCAGCAGTGAAGCAGGGGACCTTAGCAATCAGCCCCAGCATTTT
CDR3 protein: CASSEAGDLSNQPQHF
D gene: NA
V gene: TRBV25-1
J gene: TRBJ1-5
clone size: NA

CDR3 DNA: TGCGCCAGCAGTGACGGGACAGGGGCGTCCTACGAGCAGTACTTC
CDR3 protein: CASSDGTGASYEQYF
D gene: TRBD1
V gene: TRBV10-2
J gene: TRBJ2-7
clone size: NA

CDR3 DNA: TGCAGCGCCTCTCAGGGAAGTGCTGAAGCTTTCTTT
CDR3 protein: CSASQGSAEAFF
D gene: NA
V gene: TRBV29-1
J gene: TRBJ1-1
clone size: few

CDR3 DNA: TGTGCCAGCAGCCTTGGAGCGGGGGGACCTGGCGAGCAGTACTTC
CDR3 protein: CASSLGAGGPGEQYF
D gene: TRBD2
V gene: TRBV2
J gene: TRBJ2-7
clone size: NA

CDR3 DNA: TGCGCCAGCAGCTTGGCAGGGGGACTAGCGGGAGAAGAGCAGTTCTTC
CDR3 protein: CASSLAGGLAGEEQFF
D gene: TRBD2
V gene: TRBV5-1
J gene: TRBJ2-1
clone size: NA

CDR3 DNA: TGTGCCAGCAGCTACCGGGACACAGGAGCGGAGCAGTTCTTC
CDR3 protein: CASSYRDTGAEQFF
D gene: NA
V gene: TRBV7-8
J gene: TRBJ2-1
clone size: NA

CDR3 DNA: TGTGCCAGCAGCGTATCTGGAAACACCATATATTTT
CDR3 protein: CASSVSGNTIYF
D gene: NA
V gene: TRBV9
J gene: TRBJ1-3
clone size: once

CDR3 DNA: TGTGCCAGCAGCCCAAGAGATTCCATGAACACCGGGGAGCTGTTTTTT
CDR3 protein: CASSPRDSMNTGELFF
D gene: NA
V gene: TRBV7-9
J gene: TRBJ2-2
clone size: NA

CDR3 DNA: TGCGCCAGCAGCTGGAAGACCGGGACAGGGTTCGTGGATGAGCAGTTCTTC
CDR3 protein: CASSWKTGTGFVDEQFF
D gene: TRBD1
V gene: TRBV5-1
J gene: TRBJ2-1
clone size: NA

CDR3 DNA: TGTGCCAGCAGTTTTGTGGCCCCATTACTCCTCCCTGGAAACACCATATATTTT
CDR3 protein: CASSFVAPLLLPGNTIYF
D gene: NA
V gene: TRBV28
J gene: TRBJ1-3
clone size: NA

CDR3 DNA: TGTGCCAGCACCTTCAGGGGAGGAGGCACAGATACGCAGTATTTT
CDR3 protein: CASTFRGGGTDTQYF
D gene: NA
V gene: TRBV9
J gene: TRBJ2-3
clone size: NA

CDR3 DNA: TGTGCCAGCAGCCAAGAGGCCGGGAGGGGGCGAGGTGAGACCCAGTACTTC
CDR3 protein: CASSQEAGRGRGETQYF
D gene: NA
V gene: TRBV4-2
J gene: TRBJ2-5
clone size: NA

CDR3 DNA: TGTGCCAGCAGCCCGGGGGGGAGGGAAGAGACCCAGTACTTC
CDR3 protein: CASSPGGREETQYF
D gene: TRBD2
V gene: TRBV5-4
J gene: TRBJ2-5
clone size: NA

CDR3 DNA: TGCGCCAGCAGCTTGGTCGACAGGGGGGTAGCCAAAAACATTCAGTACTTC
CDR3 protein: CASSLVDRGVAKNIQYF
D gene: TRBD1
V gene: TRBV5-1
J gene: TRBJ2-4
clone size: NA

CDR3 DNA: TGTGCCAGCAGCAAGACGGACAGGAGCAATCAGCCCCAGCATTTT
CDR3 protein: CASSKTDRSNQPQHF
D gene: TRBD1
V gene: TRBV5-6
J gene: TRBJ1-5
clone size: NA

CDR3 DNA: TGCGCCAGCAGCCCCAGACAGGGGGGCAATTCACCCCTCCACTTT
CDR3 protein: CASSPRQGGNSPLHF
D gene: TRBD1
V gene: TRBV5-1
J gene: TRBJ1-6
clone size: NA

CDR3 DNA: TGCGCCAGCAGCCGGGGGCGTCTGGACTACGAGCAGTACTTC
CDR3 protein: CASSRGRLDYEQYF
D gene: NA
V gene: TRBV5-1
J gene: TRBJ2-7
clone size: few

CDR3 DNA: TGTGCCAGCAGACCTCCGGGACAGGGTGGGCAGTTCTTC
CDR3 protein: CASRPPGQGGQFF
D gene: TRBD1
V gene: TRBV6-5
J gene: TRBJ2-1
clone size: NA

CDR3 DNA: TGTGCCAGCAGTCCCCTTACAGGGCCCTTAAGGCCCCAGCATTTT
CDR3 protein: CASSPLTGPLRPQHF
D gene: NA
V gene: TRBV27
J gene: TRBJ1-5
clone size: NA

CDR3 DNA: TGTGCCAGCAGCTTAGGACTAGCGGACTCTGGGGCCAACGTCCTGACTTTC
CDR3 protein: CASSLGLADSGANVLTF
D gene: TRBD2
V gene: TRBV7-9
J gene: TRBJ2-6
clone size: few

CDR3 DNA: TGTGCCAGCAGCCCCGACAGGGAAGCTTTCTTT
CDR3 protein: CASSPDREAFF
D gene: NA
V gene: TRBV11-3
J gene: TRBJ1-1
clone size: NA

CDR3 DNA: TGTGCCAGCAGCTTGGGACTAGCGCCCTACGAGCAGTACTTC
CDR3 protein: CASSLGLAPYEQYF
D gene: TRBD2
V gene: TRBV11-2
J gene: TRBJ2-7
clone size: NA

CDR3 DNA: TGTGCCAGCAGCTCCCGGGTAGCGGGTTACAATGAGCAGTTCTTC
CDR3 protein: CASSSRVAGYNEQFF
D gene: TRBD2
V gene: TRBV7-2
J gene: TRBJ2-1
clone size: NA

CDR3 DNA: TGTGCCAGCGGGACTAGCGGGAGATCAAAACAGTTCTTC
CDR3 protein: CASGTSGRSKQFF
D gene: TRBD2
V gene: TRBV25-1
J gene: TRBJ2-1
clone size: NA

CDR3 DNA: TGTGCCAGCAGTTACTCGGCGAATACGGGGGTTGAAAAACTGTTTTTT
CDR3 protein: CASSYSANTGVEKLFF
D gene: NA
V gene: TRBV6-5
J gene: TRBJ1-4
clone size: NA

CDR3 DNA: TGTGCCAGCAGCCCACGACCGAATTCACCCCTCCACTTT
CDR3 protein: CASSPRPNSPLHF
D gene: NA
V gene: TRBV5-8
J gene: TRBJ1-6
clone size: NA

CDR3 DNA: TGTGCCAGCAGGCCACGGACAGGGTTGCCCTACGAGCAGTACTTC
CDR3 protein: CASRPRTGLPYEQYF
D gene: TRBD1
V gene: TRBV6-5
J gene: TRBJ2-7
clone size: NA

CDR3 DNA: TGTGCCAGCAATCGAAAGGGGGAGGGAAATCAGCCCCAGCATTTT
CDR3 protein: CASNRKGEGNQPQHF
D gene: NA
V gene: TRBV6-1
J gene: TRBJ1-5
clone size: NA

CDR3 DNA: TGCGCCAGCAGCTTGAAAACAGGGGAGGTCACTGAAGCTTTCTTT
CDR3 protein: CASSLKTGEVTEAFF
D gene: TRBD1
V gene: TRBV5-1
J gene: TRBJ1-1
clone size: NA

CDR3 DNA: TGTGCCAGCAGTCTAAGGGGGGGTAGCACAGATACGCAGTATTTT
CDR3 protein: CASSLRGGSTDTQYF
D gene: NA
V gene: TRBV2
J gene: TRBJ2-3
clone size: NA

CDR3 DNA: TGTGCCAGCAGTACAGGGGGCCGCGGCTATGGCTACACCTTC
CDR3 protein: CASSTGGRGYGYTF
D gene: TRBD1
V gene: TRBV28
J gene: TRBJ1-2
clone size: NA

CDR3 DNA: TGTGCCAGCTCACCACAGGGGGTGAACATTCAGTACTTC
CDR3 protein: CASSPQGVNIQYF
D gene: NA
V gene: TRBV18
J gene: TRBJ2-4
clone size: NA

CDR3 DNA: TGCGCCAGCAGCGTGACTAGCGGGAGGGCCAACAATGAGCAGTTCTTC
CDR3 protein: CASSVTSGRANNEQFF
D gene: TRBD2
V gene: TRBV4-1
J gene: TRBJ2-1
clone size: NA

CDR3 DNA: TGTGCCAGTAGTATTGGGACAGAAATCTATGGCTACACCTTC
CDR3 protein: CASSIGTEIYGYTF
D gene: TRBD1
V gene: TRBV19
J gene: TRBJ1-2
clone size: NA

CDR3 DNA: TGTGCCAGCAGGCCTCAGGGGATCGGCGATCAGCCCCAGCATTTT
CDR3 protein: CASRPQGIGDQPQHF
D gene: NA
V gene: TRBV28
J gene: TRBJ1-5
clone size: few

CDR3 DNA: TGTGCCAGCAGCAGGGACAGTACCTATGGCTACACCTTC
CDR3 protein: CASSRDSTYGYTF
D gene: TRBD1
V gene: TRBV7-2
J gene: TRBJ1-2
clone size: NA

CDR3 DNA: TGTGCCAGCGGGGCCGTCGAGGGGGCGTCGGAGACCCAGTACTTC
CDR3 protein: CASGAVEGASETQYF
D gene: TRBD1
V gene: TRBV4-2
J gene: TRBJ2-5
clone size: NA

CDR3 DNA: TGTGCCAGCAGCATCCGACTCCAAGAGGGAGAAAAACTGTTTTTT
CDR3 protein: CASSIRLQEGEKLFF
D gene: NA
V gene: TRBV7-9
J gene: TRBJ1-4
clone size: NA

CDR3 DNA: TGTGCCAGCAGCTTAGATGTTTGGACTAGCTCTGGGGCCAACGTCCTGACTTTC
CDR3 protein: CASSLDVWTSSGANVLTF
D gene: TRBD2
V gene: TRBV7-2
J gene: TRBJ2-6
clone size: NA

CDR3 DNA: TGTGCCAGCAGCTTAGAAGTTGTAAACAGGGTCTACGAGCAGTACTTC
CDR3 protein: CASSLEVVNRVYEQYF
D gene: NA
V gene: TRBV7-8
J gene: TRBJ2-7
clone size: NA

CDR3 DNA: TGCGCCAGCAGCCAAGGGGCTAGCGGGGGCTCCTACGAGCAGTACTTC
CDR3 protein: CASSQGASGGSYEQYF
D gene: TRBD2
V gene: TRBV4-1
J gene: TRBJ2-7
clone size: NA

CDR3 DNA: TGTGCCAGCAGCCCACCCGGACTAGCGGGAGTAACCCAGTACTTC
CDR3 protein: CASSPPGLAGVTQYF
D gene: TRBD2
V gene: TRBV7-9
J gene: TRBJ2-5
clone size: NA

CDR3 DNA: TGTGCCAGCAGCTTAGCGATAGGAGCGGGAGTTACGTACGAGCAGTACTTC
CDR3 protein: CASSLAIGAGVTYEQYF
D gene: TRBD2
V gene: TRBV7-8
J gene: TRBJ2-7
clone size: NA

CDR3 DNA: TGTGCCAGCGCCTGGACTAGCGGGAGCATGGACGAGCAGTACTTC
CDR3 protein: CASAWTSGSMDEQYF
D gene: TRBD2
V gene: TRBV11-2
J gene: TRBJ2-7
clone size: NA

CDR3 DNA: TGTGCCACCCGATCCGGGACAGGGGGCGCTAGATACGAGCAGTACTTC
CDR3 protein: CATRSGTGGARYEQYF
D gene: TRBD1
V gene: TRBV19
J gene: TRBJ2-7
clone size: NA

CDR3 DNA: TGCGCCAGCAGCTTGAGGGACCCGGGGGACGAGCAGTACTTC
CDR3 protein: CASSLRDPGDEQYF
D gene: NA
V gene: TRBV5-1
J gene: TRBJ2-7
clone size: NA

CDR3 DNA: TGTGCCAGCAGCCCGGGACTAGCGGGTGGCAATGAGCAGTTCTTC
CDR3 protein: CASSPGLAGGNEQFF
D gene: TRBD2
V gene: TRBV11-3
J gene: TRBJ2-1
clone size: NA

CDR3 DNA: TGTGCCAGTAGAACTACAGGGGGCGCGGGTGGCTACACCTTC
CDR3 protein: CASRTTGGAGGYTF
D gene: TRBD1
V gene: TRBV19
J gene: TRBJ1-2
clone size: medium-sized